The sequence of this T cell receptor (beta chain) was determined in a study of blood T cell repertoires in COVID-19. Study-level background: Spain, Italy and the United States supplied samples that represented acute and convalescent COVID-19. T cells, B-cell-depleted T cells, or PBMCs supplied cDNA or gDNA.

The Seattle site enrolled patients during active infection and followed them longitudinally. Sequencing used immunoSEQ multiplex PCR; TCRdb keeps in-frame clones, though not all of them. Of about 180,000 clones in the sample, 81% were seen once. The germline gives CDR1 SQVTM, CDR2 ANQGSEA. The CDR3 consists of 13 residues. The junction had 1 base not matched to a gene; V was cut back by 6 bases and J by 2 bases. Sequencing input: peripheral blood. V and J are TRBV29-1 and TRBJ1-6, with 7 bases lining up with TRBD1. This sequence was found in an elderly woman with COVID-19, enrolled during active disease. CDR3 sequence: CSVGTAYNSPLHF. CDR3 nucleotide sequence: TGCAGCGTCGGGACAGCCTATAATTCACCCCTCCACTTT.